A selection of T cell receptor beta chains follows, all from one sample in a study of blood T cell repertoires in COVID-19. TCRdb keeps only in-frame clones here, not all; method: immunoSEQ multiplex PCR. The sample lists over 250,000 clones; 86% were seen once. Material: peripheral blood. These receptors all stem from a middle-aged man who had recovered from COVID-19. CDR3s include the opening cysteine and the closing phenylalanine or tryptophan. D genes are given only for firm matches. Where a row states a size, it is once, few, many or the class of an expanded clone; other rows omit it.

>TRBV10-1|NA|TRBJ2-2|NA|10
TGCGCCAACCGGACCGGGGAGCTGTTTTTT
CANRTGELFF
>TRBV29-1|TRBD1|TRBJ1-5|few|13
TGCAGCGTTTTAACAGGGGCCAATCAGCCCCAGCATTTT
CSVLTGANQPQHF
>TRBV6-4|TRBD1|TRBJ1-6|NA|15
TGTGCCAGCAGTGCGACAGGGGACTATAATTCACCCCTCCACTTT
CASSATGDYNSPLHF
>TRBV5-5|NA|TRBJ2-1|NA|12
TGTGCCAGCAGCCTGCGGGACAGCCCTTTGTTCTTC
CASSLRDSPLFF
>TRBV13|TRBD2|TRBJ2-2|NA|17
TGTGCCAGCAGCTTACGCACTAGCGGTACGAACACCGGGGAGCTGTTTTTT
CASSLRTSGTNTGELFF
>TRBV28|NA|TRBJ1-2|NA|12
TGTGCCAGCAGGAGCGTACTATATGGCTACACCTTC
CASRSVLYGYTF
>TRBV18|TRBD2|TRBJ2-1|NA|16
TGTGCCAGCTCACCAATAGCGGGCCTATCCTACAATGAGCAGTTCTTC
CASSPIAGLSYNEQFF
>TRBV7-9|NA|TRBJ2-5|NA|13
TGTGCCAGCAGCTTAGGCCCCGGTGCGGCCCAGTACTTC
CASSLGPGAAQYF
>TRBV7-9|NA|TRBJ2-1|large|15
TGTGCCAGCAGCTCCAACGAGGGCTCCTTCGGTGAGCAGTTCTTC
CASSSNEGSFGEQFF
>TRBV30|TRBD2|TRBJ2-1|NA|15
TGTGCCTGGAAAACAGGGACTAGCGGGAGTCGTGAGCAGTTCTTC
CAWKTGTSGSREQFF
>TRBV2|TRBD2|TRBJ2-2|NA|15
TGTGCTAGAGAGAAAAGCGGGACGAACACCGGGGAGCTGTTTTTT
CAREKSGTNTGELFF
>TRBV6-5|NA|TRBJ2-3|NA|14
TGTGCCAGCAGTAAGGGGTTCAGGCCAGATACGCAGTATTTT
CASSKGFRPDTQYF
>TRBV28|TRBD1|TRBJ2-7|NA|15
TGTGCCAGCAGGTCCCCGGGACAGGGACGCTACGAGCAGTACTTC
CASRSPGQGRYEQYF
>TRBV19|TRBD1|TRBJ1-2|NA|15
TGTGCCAGTAACCCCCGGGCAGGGGGCGGCTATGGCTACACCTTC
CASNPRAGGGYGYTF
>TRBV18|NA|TRBJ2-7|NA|13
TGTGCCAGCTCACCCCTCGGGTCCTCCGAGCAGTACTTC
CASSPLGSSEQYF
>TRBV2|TRBD2|TRBJ2-7|once|14
TGTGCCAGCAGTATAGCGGGAGTTGGATACGAGCAGTACTTC
CASSIAGVGYEQYF
>TRBV4-3|TRBD2|TRBJ2-5|NA|14
TGCGCCAGCAGCATGGGACTAGCGGAAGAGACCCAGTACTTC
CASSMGLAEETQYF
>TRBV9|TRBD2|TRBJ2-5|NA|16
TGTGCCAGCAGCGCCCCGGGACTAGCGGGGGGAGAGACCCAGTACTTC
CASSAPGLAGGETQYF
>TRBV24-1|NA|TRBJ2-1|NA|12
TGTGCCACCAGTGATTTGCAGGGGGAGCAGTTCTTC
CATSDLQGEQFF
>TRBV23-1|NA|TRBJ2-7|few|11
TGCGCCAGCAAGACAGCCTCCAAGCAGTACTTC
CASKTASKQYF
>TRBV18|NA|TRBJ1-5|NA|18
TGTGCCAGCTCACCAGCGGCGGTTCTATCAGGGAACAATCAGCCCCAGCATTTT
CASSPAAVLSGNNQPQHF
>TRBV19|NA|TRBJ2-2|once|14
TGTGCCAGTAGTATAGGCAGGGTCCCCGGGGAGCTGTTTTTT
CASSIGRVPGELFF
>TRBV6-5|TRBD2|TRBJ2-5|NA|14
TGTGCCAGCAGTTATGGGACTAGCGGGAAGACCCAGTACTTC
CASSYGTSGKTQYF
>TRBV11-1|NA|TRBJ2-7|NA|16
TGTGCCAGCAGCCACCCATCCGGAGGGTTCAAGGATGAGCAGTACTTC
CASSHPSGGFKDEQYF
>TRBV7-2|TRBD2|TRBJ2-7|NA|19
TGTGCCAGCAGCTTGAGTTCCATCACGAAGCGGGGGAGCTCCTACGAGCAGTACTTC
CASSLSSITKRGSSYEQYF
>TRBV24-1|TRBD2|TRBJ2-1|few|14
TGTGCCACCAGTTGGGGGGGAGGTAACAATGAGCAGTTCTTC
CATSWGGGNNEQFF
>TRBV20-1|TRBD1|TRBJ2-1|NA|15
TGCAGTGCTAGTGCCGCCGGGACAGGGGTTAATGAGCAGTTCTTC
CSASAAGTGVNEQFF
>TRBV6-4|TRBD2|TRBJ2-3|NA|15
TGTGCCAGCAGTGAATCGGCGGGAGGGATAGATACGCAGTATTTT
CASSESAGGIDTQYF
>TRBV19|NA|TRBJ1-6|NA|15
TGTGCCAGTAGTATAGAGGGGACACAGAGTTCACCCCTCCACTTT
CASSIEGTQSSPLHF
>TRBV9|NA|TRBJ2-5|NA|13
TGTGCCAGCAGCGTAGACTCCCAAGAGACCCAGTACTTC
CASSVDSQETQYF
>TRBV5-1|TRBD2|TRBJ2-5|once|14
TGCGCCAGCAGGGTAGCGGGGATACAAGAGACCCAGTACTTC
CASRVAGIQETQYF
>TRBV29-1|NA|TRBJ1-4|once|14
TGCAGCGTTGGGGAGGTCGCCCCTAATGAAAAACTGTTTTTT
CSVGEVAPNEKLFF
>TRBV7-8|TRBD1|TRBJ2-7|NA|14
TGTGCCAGCAGCTTTAGACAGGGAGCCTCCCAGCAGTACTTC
CASSFRQGASQQYF
>TRBV7-3|TRBD2|TRBJ2-1|NA|15
TGTGCCAGCAGTTATGGACTAGCGGGATACAATGAGCAGTTCTTC
CASSYGLAGYNEQFF
>TRBV6-1|TRBD1|TRBJ2-3|NA|15
TGTGCCAGCAGTGATGACAGGGGTAGCACAGATACGCAGTATTTT
CASSDDRGSTDTQYF
>TRBV6-5|TRBD1|TRBJ1-4|NA|15
TGTGCCAGCAGTACTGACAGGGGGCGGAAGGAAAAACTGTTTTTT
CASSTDRGRKEKLFF
>TRBV2|NA|TRBJ2-2|NA|14
TGTGCCAGCAGCGGGGACTGGAACACCGGGGAGCTGTTTTTT
CASSGDWNTGELFF
>TRBV27|TRBD2|TRBJ2-3|NA|16
TGTGCCAGCAGCAGACTAGCGGGAGTTAGGACAGATACGCAGTATTTT
CASSRLAGVRTDTQYF
>TRBV12-3/TRBV12-4|NA|TRBJ2-3|NA|13
TGTGCCAGCAGTTTAGCGGAGCGACATACGCAGTATTTT
CASSLAERHTQYF
>TRBV7-9|TRBD1|TRBJ1-5|NA|14
TGTGCCAGCAGCCTCGGGACAGTATCCGAGCCCCAGCATTTT
CASSLGTVSEPQHF